One and the same sample provided the 30 T cell receptor beta chains below, sequenced in a study of lymphopenia after photon versus proton radiotherapy. The method was immunoSEQ multiplex PCR; TCRdb's version includes in-frame clones alone and lacks a portion of them. The sample contains approximately 30,000 clones, about four fifths of which appear only once. This specimen consisted of peripheral blood, obtained from a patient treated with photon-based radiotherapy. The receptors stem from a man aged 50 to 59 with gastric cancer.

This chain connects TRBV6-6 to TRBJ2-1; weak D call: TRBD1 (5 bases). V lost 6 bases and J 3 bases, leaving 12 bases between the germline ends. Per the germline V gene, CDR1 is MNHNY and CDR2 is SVGAGI (reference sequence). The CDR3 length is 14 residues. The CDR3 region has the DNA TGTGCCAGCAGCACCTTCGACAGCTACAATGAGCAGTTCTTC. Its translation is CASSTFDSYNEQFF.

The chain employs TRBV27 and TRBJ2-6; perhaps TRBD1 as D (6 bases). Looked up from germline, CDR1 is MNHEY and CDR2 is SMNVEV (reference sequence). CDR3 size: 14 residues. V lost 9 bases, J lost 1 base, and 10 bases lay in between. The CDR3 DNA reads as TGTGCCAGTGCTACAGGGTCTGGGGCCAACGTCCTGACTTTC. Translating gives CASATGSGANVLTF. Combining the CDR3 with reference TRBV27 and TRBJ2-6 gives the whole variable domain EAQVTQNPRYLITVTGKKLTVTCSQNMNHEYMSWYRQDPGLGLRQIYYSMNVEVTDKGDVPEGYKVSRKEKRNFPLILESPSPNQTSLYFCASATGSGANVLTFGAGSRLTVL.

This sequence joins TRBV7-8 and TRBJ1-5; D is ambiguous. V lost 5 bases and J 6 bases, leaving 17 bases between the germline ends. CDR3 size: 15 residues. Per the germline V gene, CDR1 is SGHVS and CDR2 is FQNEAQ. The CDR3 DNA sequence: TGTGCCAGCAGCACCCGCCCCGGGGAAGCTCAGCCCCAGCATTTT. It is translated as CASSTRPGEAQPQHF.

This sequence joins TRBV4-3 and TRBJ1-1; perhaps TRBD1 as D (5 bases). Looked up from germline, CDR1 is LGHNA and CDR2 is YSLEER. V was pared by 4 bases and J by 4 bases, with 13 bases between. This CDR3 has 14 amino acids. The CDR3 loop is CASSPAGRGTEAFF. Here the CDR3 DNA reads TGCGCCAGCAGCCCTGCAGGGAGGGGCACTGAAGCTTTCTTT.

The chain is built from TRBV4-3 and TRBJ2-5, with D perhaps being TRBD1 or TRBD2 (6 bases each). Germline CDR1 reads LGHNA; CDR2 reads YSLEER. This CDR3 spans 14 amino acids. Trimming took 0 bases from V and 7 from J, leaving 12 bases between them. CDR3 nucleotides: TGCGCCAGCAGCCAAGAACAGGGAGGTGGGACCCAGTACTTC. Amino acids: CASSQEQGGGTQYF.

This clone occurred once. The V gene is TRBV7-2, the J gene TRBJ2-3; a weak D match, TRBD2 (6 bases). Germline-derived CDR1 and CDR2 are SGHTA and FQGNSA. Trimming took 5 bases from V and 5 from J, leaving 17 bases between them. The CDR3 runs 15 residues. The CDR3 DNA reads TGTGCCAGCAGCCCGGGACTCCTCACGGGAGATACGCAGTATTTT. Its translation: CASSPGLLTGDTQYF.

In DNA form, the CDR3 reads TGCAGCGTTGGGGTGCCCGGACTAGCGGGGTACGAGCAGTACGTC. As protein: CSVGVPGLAGYEQYV. V is TRBV29-1 and J is TRBJ2-7, with TRBD2 matching 12 bases. V dropped 4 bases and J dropped 4; count of bases not matched to a gene: 8. This CDR3 region has 15 residues. Germline V gene data show CDR1 as SQVTM and CDR2 as ANQGSEA.

This clone was recorded only once. The CDR3 reads CASSFGAPEQYF. The DNA of the CDR3 is TGTGCCAGCAGCTTCGGGGCTCCCGAGCAGTACTTC. The chain recombines TRBV11-1 with TRBJ2-7, with D possibly called TRBD1 or TRBD2 (5 bases each). Per the germline V gene, CDR1 is SGHAT and CDR2 is FQDESV (reference sequence). V was cut by 3 bases and J by 6 bases, with 9 bases left in between. The CDR3 is made up of 12 amino acids.

The V call is TRBV7-6, the J call TRBJ2-1, with 10 bases matching TRBD2. The V segment lost 3 bases and the J segment 9 bases; nucleotides outside the gene matches: 5. CDR3 length: 14 amino acids. CDR1 and CDR2 (germline): SGHVS, FNYEAQ. CDR3 DNA sequence: TGTGCCAGCAGCTTGGGGGGACTAGCGATTGAGCAGTTCTTC. This encodes CASSLGGLAIEQFF.

The rearrangement uses TRBV7-2 and TRBJ2-3; no firm D call. The germline gives CDR1 SGHTA, CDR2 FQGNSA. The V and J ends lost 4 bases and 0 bases respectively, with 8 bases between them. There are 14 residues in the CDR3. The CDR3 nucleotides are TGTGCCAGCAGCTCCATTCCTAGCACAGATACGCAGTATTTT. Amino acid sequence: CASSSIPSTDTQYF.

The V and J genes are TRBV9 and TRBJ2-2; 8 bases map to TRBD2. The ends lost 4 bases at V and 3 bases at J; junction bases unmatched: 8. The CDR3 length is 16 residues. Germline V CDR1 and CDR2: SGDLS, YYNGEE. The CDR3 spells CASSPRLAHDTGELFF. In DNA, the CDR3 is TGTGCCAGCAGCCCCCGACTAGCGCACGACACCGGGGAGCTGTTTTTT.

This chain links TRBV7-2 with TRBJ2-7, with TRBD1 matching 7 bases. V shed 3 bases and J 6 bases; nucleotides not matched to a gene: 8. CDR1 SGHTA and CDR2 FQGNSA come from the germline V gene. This CDR3 has 14 residues. The CDR3 spells CASSFRQGLGEQYF. The CDR3, as DNA: TGTGCCAGCAGCTTCCGACAGGGCTTGGGCGAGCAGTACTTC.

The chain employs TRBV13 and TRBJ2-5, with TRBD1 matching 9 bases. The V segment lost 4 bases and the J segment 2 bases; nucleotides outside the gene matches: 8. The CDR3 covers 16 residues. Germline values: CDR1 PRHDT, CDR2 FYEKMQ (reference sequence). CDR3 amino acids: CASSSRDRGIQETQYF. The CDR3 DNA is TGTGCCAGCAGCTCAAGAGACAGGGGGATTCAAGAGACCCAGTACTTC.

V is TRBV13 and J is TRBJ2-3; D remains ambiguous. CDR3 length: 12 amino acids. Germline V lookup: CDR1 PRHDT, CDR2 FYEKMQ (reference sequence). The V and J ends lost 0 bases and 4 bases respectively, with 2 bases between them. CDR3 sequence: CASSLGPDTQYF. The CDR3 DNA follows: TGTGCCAGCAGCTTAGGTCCAGATACGCAGTATTTT.

This clone was counted a single time. This chain links TRBV7-3 with TRBJ2-5, with a weak D call TRBD1 (8 bases). Germline V CDR1 and CDR2: SGHTA, FQGTGA. Trimming removed 5 bases at V and 5 bases at J, with 12 bases between. The CDR3 is 13 amino acids. CDR3 residues: CASSGQGGETQYF. DNA for the CDR3: TGTGCCAGCAGCGGACAGGGAGGGGAGACCCAGTACTTC.

The V gene is TRBV30, the J gene TRBJ2-3; 12 nucleotides align to TRBD2. The CDR3 has 15 amino acids. V shed 2 bases, J shed 4 bases, and the junction held 4 bases outside the gene matches. Looked up from germline, CDR1 is GTSNPN and CDR2 is SVGIG (reference sequence). CDR3 nucleotides: TGTGCCTGGAGTCTAGCGGGGGGGAACCCAGATACGCAGTATTTT. Protein sequence: CAWSLAGGNPDTQYF.

The chain has TRBV28 and TRBJ2-5; no reliable D call. The CDR3 length is 12 residues. Trimming removed 2 bases from V and 1 base from J, with 2 bases in between. Germline loops: CDR1 MDHEN, CDR2 SYDVKM. For the CDR3, the DNA is TGTGCCAGCAGTTTAGGCCAAGAGACCCAGTACTTC. Its translation is CASSLGQETQYF.

The chain joins TRBV5-5 to TRBJ1-1; D unresolved. Germline V gene sequence: CDR1 SGHKS, CDR2 YYEKEE (reference sequence). With 0 bases removed from V and 11 bases from J, the gap between germline ends came to 14 bases. The CDR3 spans 13 residues. The CDR3 DNA reads as TGTGCCAGCAGCTTGGTCCCTACCTCAAGGGCTTTCTTT. Translating gives CASSLVPTSRAFF.

This clone was detected only once. The chain combines TRBV5-1 with TRBJ1-6; D possibly corresponds to TRBD1 (6 bases). This CDR3 spans 14 amino acids. The ends were cut back, 0 bases at V and 7 bases at J, with 8 bases in the middle. Germline lookup yields CDR1 SGHRS and CDR2 YFSETQ. CDR3 in amino acids: CASSLDRVNSPLHF. CDR3 DNA sequence: TGCGCCAGCAGCTTGGACAGGGTAAATTCACCCCTCCACTTT.

CDR3 amino acids: CASSWGAEQFF. The DNA of the CDR3 is TGTGCCAGCAGCTGGGGGGCTGAGCAGTTCTTC. The V gene is TRBV5-6, the J gene TRBJ2-1, with D perhaps matching TRBD1 or TRBD2 (6 bases each). The V and J ends lost 3 bases and 9 bases respectively, with 7 bases between them. The CDR3 extends over 11 amino acids. Germline loops: CDR1 SGHDT, CDR2 YYEEEE.

The rearrangement joins TRBV7-3 to TRBJ2-6; 11 bases line up with TRBD2. Losses at the gene ends were 2 bases for V and 0 bases for J; bases not matched to a gene: 3. The CDR3 runs to 18 residues. Germline V gives CDR1 SGHTA, CDR2 FQGTGA. The CDR3: CASSLLAGGTSGANVLTF. CDR3 bases: TGTGCCAGCAGCTTACTAGCGGGGGGAACCTCTGGGGCCAACGTCCTGACTTTC.

The chain is built from TRBV7-9 and TRBJ1-3; no clear D. Trimming cost V 3 bases and J 0 bases, with 6 bases left between them. The CDR3 spans 14 residues. Germline CDR1 is SEHNR and CDR2 is FQNEAQ (reference sequence). This chain's CDR3 is CASSFSFSGNTIYF. CDR3 bases: TGTGCCAGCAGCTTCTCCTTCTCTGGAAACACCATATATTTT.

The V and J genes are TRBV6-5 and TRBJ2-2; D call uncertain. Germline V CDR1 and CDR2: MNHEY, SVGAGI. Trimming left V 2 bases short and J 3 bases short, with 10 bases between. The CDR3 has 15 residues. CDR3 protein: CASSYRPQYTGELFF. The DNA for the CDR3 is TGTGCCAGCAGTTACAGGCCACAATACACCGGGGAGCTGTTTTTT.

The rearrangement uses TRBV7-7 and TRBJ2-1; the match to TRBD1 covers 7 bases. The CDR3 is 14 residues long. Germline V lookup: CDR1 SSHAT, CDR2 FNYEAQ (reference sequence). V lost 5 bases and J lost 4; bases outside the gene matches: 5. The DNA of the CDR3 is TGTGCCAGCAGCCCAGGGGGTTCTTACAATGAGCAGTTCTTC. Residues: CASSPGGSYNEQFF.

This chain connects TRBV30 to TRBJ1-2, with D unclear. Germline-derived CDR1 and CDR2 are GTSNPN and SVGIG (reference sequence). This CDR3 is built from 16 residues. V was cut by 5 bases and J by 1 base, with 20 bases left in between. CDR3 region: CAWWSPMRGINYGYTF. The CDR3 DNA reads TGTGCCTGGTGGAGCCCGATGAGAGGGATTAACTATGGCTACACCTTC.

In this sample, this clone turned up a few times. This rearrangement joins TRBV5-1 to TRBJ2-1, with a possible D match to TRBD1 (6 bases). V lost 5 bases and J lost 3, with 15 bases in between. Germline CDR1 reads SGHRS; CDR2 reads YFSETQ. CDR3 size: 15 residues. This chain's CDR3 is CASSPRTDLYNEQFF. The CDR3 region has the DNA TGCGCCAGCAGTCCGAGGACAGATCTCTACAATGAGCAGTTCTTC.

V is TRBV13 and J is TRBJ2-3, with 8 nucleotides matching TRBD2. CDR3 length: 15 amino acids. The V gene's germline CDR1 is PRHDT and CDR2 FYEKMQ (reference sequence). V was clipped by 7 bases and J by 5 bases; unmatched bases: 11. The CDR3 DNA sequence: TGTGCCAGCACCCGAGGGAGCGGGGGAGGAGATACGCAGTATTTT. Translated: CASTRGSGGGDTQYF.

This rearrangement joins TRBV2 to TRBJ1-2, with D perhaps TRBD1 (6 bases). This CDR3 has 15 residues. The V end lost 3 bases, the J end lost 0 bases, and 11 bases lay between the germline ends. CDR1 SNHLY and CDR2 FYNNEI come from the germline V gene. The CDR3, as DNA: TGTGCCAGCAGTGATGGTCCAGGGGCTAACTATGGCTACACCTTC. Its protein is CASSDGPGANYGYTF.

This clone appeared a few times. The chain combines TRBV30 with TRBJ1-3, with a tentative D call TRBD1 (6 bases). CDR1 and CDR2 from the germline V gene are GTSNPN and SVGIG (reference sequence). The CDR3 totals 12 residues. This chain's CDR3 is CLGANTGNTIYF. Written as DNA, the CDR3 is TGTCTGGGGGCGAATACCGGAAACACCATATATTTT.

CDR3 nucleotide sequence: TGTGCCAGCAGCATGCACAGGGGGCACAATCAGCCCCAGCATTTT. Its protein product is CASSMHRGHNQPQHF. The V call is TRBV7-2, the J call TRBJ1-5; 9 nucleotides agree with TRBD1. Trimming took 5 bases from V and 3 from J; bases not matched to a gene: 5. Looked up from germline, CDR1 is SGHTA and CDR2 is FQGNSA. The CDR3 runs 15 residues.